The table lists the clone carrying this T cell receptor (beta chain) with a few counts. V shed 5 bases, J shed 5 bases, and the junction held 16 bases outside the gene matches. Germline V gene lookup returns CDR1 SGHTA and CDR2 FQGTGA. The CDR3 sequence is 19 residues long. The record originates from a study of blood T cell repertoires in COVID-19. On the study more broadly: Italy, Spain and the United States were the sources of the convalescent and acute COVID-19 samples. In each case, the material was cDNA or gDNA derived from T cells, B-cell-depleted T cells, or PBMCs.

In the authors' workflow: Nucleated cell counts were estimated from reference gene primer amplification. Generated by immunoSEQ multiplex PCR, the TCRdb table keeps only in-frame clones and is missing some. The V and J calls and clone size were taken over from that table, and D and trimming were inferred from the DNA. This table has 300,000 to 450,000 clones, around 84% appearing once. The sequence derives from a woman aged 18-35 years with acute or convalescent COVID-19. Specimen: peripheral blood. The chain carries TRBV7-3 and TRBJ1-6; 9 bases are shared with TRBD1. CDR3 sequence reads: CASSDNRPGQGRHNSPLHF. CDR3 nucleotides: TGTGCCAGCAGCGATAACCGGCCAGGACAGGGGAGACATAATTCACCCCTCCACTTT.